This note documents a single TCR beta chain sequence. Germline values: CDR1 MDHEN, CDR2 SYDVKM. The V and J ends lost 5 bases and 4 bases, in that order; junction bases with no gene match: 12. This CDR3 contains 16 residues. These data belong to a study of blood T cell repertoires in COVID-19. Study context: Whether acute or convalescent, the COVID-19 samples came from the United States, Italy and Spain.

Original data processing: Amplification of reference gene primers provided the estimated nucleated cell counts. This table comes from immunoSEQ multiplex PCR, and its TCRdb copy is limited to in-frame clones, with some not included. The V and J calls and clone size were taken over from that table, and D and trimming were inferred from the DNA. The sample has 150,000 to 200,000 clones, over 80% seen once. The receptor comes from a woman older than 75 with active or convalescent COVID-19. The chain couples TRBV28 to TRBJ2-7, with 9 bases that match TRBD1. What was sequenced was peripheral blood. The CDR3 nucleotides read TGTGCCAGCAGTCCTAATGGAGGGACAGGGAAATACGAGCAGTACTTC. It encodes CASSPNGGTGKYEQYF. Supplemented by reference TRBV28 and TRBJ2-7, the full variable domain reads DVKVTQSSRYLVKRTGEKVFLECVQDMDHENMFWYRQDPGLGLRLIYFSYDVKMKEKGDIPEGYSVSREKKERFSLILESASTNQTSMYLCASSPNGGTGKYEQYFGPGTRLTVT.